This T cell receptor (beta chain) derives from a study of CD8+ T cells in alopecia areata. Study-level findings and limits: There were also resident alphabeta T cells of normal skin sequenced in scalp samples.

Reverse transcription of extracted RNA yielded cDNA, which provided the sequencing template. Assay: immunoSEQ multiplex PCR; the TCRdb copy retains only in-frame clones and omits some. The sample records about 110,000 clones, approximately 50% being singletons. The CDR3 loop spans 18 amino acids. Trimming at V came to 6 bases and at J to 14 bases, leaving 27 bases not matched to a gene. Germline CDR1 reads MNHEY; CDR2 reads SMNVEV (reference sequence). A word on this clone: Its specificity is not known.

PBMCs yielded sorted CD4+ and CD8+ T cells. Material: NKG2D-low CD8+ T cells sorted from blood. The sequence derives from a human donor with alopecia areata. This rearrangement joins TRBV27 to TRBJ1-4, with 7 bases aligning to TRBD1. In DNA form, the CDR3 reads TGTGCCAGCAGGGGACCGGGACAGATGTCGTCCCCCGGGGTCAGGCTGTTTTTT. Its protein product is CASRGPGQMSSPGVRLFF.